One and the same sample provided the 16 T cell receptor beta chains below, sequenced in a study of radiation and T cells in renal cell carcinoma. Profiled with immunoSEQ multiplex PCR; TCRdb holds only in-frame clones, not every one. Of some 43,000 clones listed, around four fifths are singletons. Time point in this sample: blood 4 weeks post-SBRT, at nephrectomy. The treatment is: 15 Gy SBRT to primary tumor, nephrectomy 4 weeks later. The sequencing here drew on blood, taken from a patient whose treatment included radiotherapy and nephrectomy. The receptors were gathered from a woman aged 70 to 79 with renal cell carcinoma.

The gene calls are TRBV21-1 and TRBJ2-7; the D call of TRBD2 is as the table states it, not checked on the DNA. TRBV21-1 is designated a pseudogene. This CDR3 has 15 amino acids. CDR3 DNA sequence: TGTGCCAGCAGCAAAGTCGGGAGGGGGGTCTACGAGCAGTACTTC. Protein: CASSKVGRGVYEQYF.

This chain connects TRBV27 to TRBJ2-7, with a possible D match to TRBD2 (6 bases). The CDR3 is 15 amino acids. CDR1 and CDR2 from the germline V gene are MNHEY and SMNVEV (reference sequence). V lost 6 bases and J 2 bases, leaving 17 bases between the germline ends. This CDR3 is CASRRGGTGAYEQYF. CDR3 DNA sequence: TGTGCCAGCAGGAGAGGCGGGACGGGGGCCTACGAGCAGTACTTC.

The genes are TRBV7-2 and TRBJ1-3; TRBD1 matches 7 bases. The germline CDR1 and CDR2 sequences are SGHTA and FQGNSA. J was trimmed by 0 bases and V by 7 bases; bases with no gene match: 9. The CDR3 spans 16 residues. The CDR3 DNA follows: TGTGCCAGCACCCAACAGGGGCCACACTCTGGAAACACCATATATTTT. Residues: CASTQQGPHSGNTIYF.

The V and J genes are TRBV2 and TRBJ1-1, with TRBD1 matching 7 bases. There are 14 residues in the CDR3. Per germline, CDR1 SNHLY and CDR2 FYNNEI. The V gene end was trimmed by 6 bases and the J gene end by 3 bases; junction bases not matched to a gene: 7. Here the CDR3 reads CASRVRGLYTEAFF. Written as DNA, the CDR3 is TGTGCCAGCAGAGTGAGGGGGCTGTACACTGAAGCTTTCTTT.

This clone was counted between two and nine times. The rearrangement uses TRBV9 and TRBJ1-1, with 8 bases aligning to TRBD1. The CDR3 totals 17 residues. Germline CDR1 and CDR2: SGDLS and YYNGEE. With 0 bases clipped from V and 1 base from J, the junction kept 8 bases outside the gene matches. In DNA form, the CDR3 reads TGTGCCAGCAGCGTAGATGGCAGGGGGCTTACGAACACTGAAGCTTTCTTT. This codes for CASSVDGRGLTNTEAFF.

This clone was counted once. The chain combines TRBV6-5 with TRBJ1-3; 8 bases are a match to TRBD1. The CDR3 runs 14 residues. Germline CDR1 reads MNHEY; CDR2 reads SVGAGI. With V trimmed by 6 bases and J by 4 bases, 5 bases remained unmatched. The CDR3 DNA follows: TGTGCCAGCAGACCTACAGGGGGGGGAAACACCATATATTTT. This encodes CASRPTGGGNTIYF.

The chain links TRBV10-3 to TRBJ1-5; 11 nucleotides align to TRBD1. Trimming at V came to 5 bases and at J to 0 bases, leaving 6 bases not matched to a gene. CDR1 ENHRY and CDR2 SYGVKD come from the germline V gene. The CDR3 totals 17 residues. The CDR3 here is CAISSGQGAGSNQPQHF. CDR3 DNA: TGTGCCATCAGTAGCGGACAGGGGGCCGGTAGCAATCAGCCCCAGCATTTT.

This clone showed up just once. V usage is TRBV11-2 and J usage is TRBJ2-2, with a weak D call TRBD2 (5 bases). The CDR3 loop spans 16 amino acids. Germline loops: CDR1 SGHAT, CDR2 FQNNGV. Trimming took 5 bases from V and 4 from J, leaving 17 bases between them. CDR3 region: CASSREAELITGELFF. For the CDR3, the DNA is TGTGCCAGCAGCAGAGAAGCGGAACTGATCACCGGGGAGCTGTTTTTT. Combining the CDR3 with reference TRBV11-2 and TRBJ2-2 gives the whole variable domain EAGVAQSPRYKIIEKRQSVAFWCNPISGHATLYWYQQILGQGPKLLIQFQNNGVVDDSQLPKDRFSAERLKGVDSTLKIQPAKLEDSAVYLCASSREAELITGELFFGEGSRLTVL.

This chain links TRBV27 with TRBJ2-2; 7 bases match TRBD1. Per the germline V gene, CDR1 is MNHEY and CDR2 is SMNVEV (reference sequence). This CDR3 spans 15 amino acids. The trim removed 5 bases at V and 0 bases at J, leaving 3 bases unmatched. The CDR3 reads CASSPQGPNTGELFF. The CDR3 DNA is TGTGCCAGCAGTCCACAGGGGCCGAACACCGGGGAGCTGTTTTTT.

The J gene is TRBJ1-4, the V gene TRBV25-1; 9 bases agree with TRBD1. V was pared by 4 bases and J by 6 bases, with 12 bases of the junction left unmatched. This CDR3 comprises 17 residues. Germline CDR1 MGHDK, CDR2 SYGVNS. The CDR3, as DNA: TGTGCCAGCAGTGCCGGGACAGGGCGGGAAGCGTATGAAAAACTGTTTTTT. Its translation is CASSAGTGREAYEKLFF.

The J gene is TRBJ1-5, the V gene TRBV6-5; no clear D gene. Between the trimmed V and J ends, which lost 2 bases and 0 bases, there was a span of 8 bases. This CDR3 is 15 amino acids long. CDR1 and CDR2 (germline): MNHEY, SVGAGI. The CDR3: CASSYRADSNQPQHF. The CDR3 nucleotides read TGTGCCAGCAGTTACCGCGCGGATAGCAATCAGCCCCAGCATTTT.

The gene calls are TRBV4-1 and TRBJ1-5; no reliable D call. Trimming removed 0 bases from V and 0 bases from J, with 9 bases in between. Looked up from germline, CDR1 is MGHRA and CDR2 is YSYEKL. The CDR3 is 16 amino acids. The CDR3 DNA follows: TGCGCCAGCAGCCAAGATCAGGCCTTTAGCAATCAGCCCCAGCATTTT. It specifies CASSQDQAFSNQPQHF.

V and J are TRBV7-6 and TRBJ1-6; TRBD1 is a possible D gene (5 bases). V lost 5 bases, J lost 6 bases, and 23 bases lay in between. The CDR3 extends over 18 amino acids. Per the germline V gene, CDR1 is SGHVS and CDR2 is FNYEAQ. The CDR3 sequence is CASSPYLGPAGVNSPLHF. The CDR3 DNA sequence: TGTGCCAGCAGCCCGTATCTCGGTCCGGCGGGGGTTAATTCACCCCTCCACTTT. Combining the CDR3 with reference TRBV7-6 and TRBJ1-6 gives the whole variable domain GAGVSQSPRYKVTKRGQDVALRCDPISGHVSLYWYRQALGQGPEFLTYFNYEAQQDKSGLPNDRFSAERPEGSISTLTIQRTEQRDSAMYRCASSPYLGPAGVNSPLHFGNGTRLTVT.

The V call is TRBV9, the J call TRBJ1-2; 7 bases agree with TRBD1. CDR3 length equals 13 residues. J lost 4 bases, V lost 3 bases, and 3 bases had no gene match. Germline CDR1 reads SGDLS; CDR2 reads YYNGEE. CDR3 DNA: TGTGCCAGCAGCGCAGGGGGAGTCTATGGCTACACCTTC. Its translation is CASSAGGVYGYTF.

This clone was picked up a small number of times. CDR3 loop: CASRFQDTQYF. CDR3 DNA: TGTGCCAGCAGGTTTCAAGATACGCAGTATTTT. The chain employs TRBV6-6 and TRBJ2-3; D not certain. Trimming removed 6 bases from V and 5 bases from J, with 6 bases in between. The germline V gene has CDR1 MNHNY and CDR2 SVGAGI (reference sequence). The CDR3 is 11 amino acids.

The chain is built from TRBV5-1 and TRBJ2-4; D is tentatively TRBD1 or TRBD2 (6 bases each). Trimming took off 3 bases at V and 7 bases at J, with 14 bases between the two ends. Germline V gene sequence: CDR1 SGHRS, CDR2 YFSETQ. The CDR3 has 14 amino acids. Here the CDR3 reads CASSSDRGRNIQYF. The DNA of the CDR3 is TGCGCCAGCAGCTCCGACCGGGGGCGGAACATTCAGTACTTC. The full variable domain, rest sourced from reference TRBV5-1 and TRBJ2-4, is KAGVTQTPRYLIKTRGQQVTLSCSPISGHRSVSWYQQTPGQGLQFLFEYFSETQRNKGNFPGRFSGRQFSNSRSEMNVSTLELGDSALYLCASSSDRGRNIQYFGAGTRLSVL.